This note documents a single T cell receptor beta chain sequence. Its antigen is undetermined. These data are taken from a study of shared clonotypes between healthy human individuals. Study observations and caveats: Sequencing depth was a factor that was expected to affect clonotype sharing among donors. Sampling involved blood alone; tissue repertoires likely differ.

Execution of the assay was at deep level. 200 to 250 ng DNA, about 33,000 T cell genomes, went into each sorted-subset replicate PCR. The data were produced by immunoSEQ multiplex PCR, yet TCRdb's version contains in-frame clones alone and is incomplete. The data hold roughly 1,100,000 clones, with roughly 80% observed a single time. The CDR3 extends over 15 amino acids. The germline CDR1 and CDR2 sequences are WSHSY and SAAADI. V was clipped by 0 bases and J by 5 bases, with 13 bases between them. The receptor was isolated from a man aged 18-30 years in good health. This chain connects TRBV10-2 to TRBJ1-1; TRBD1 is a possible D gene (5 bases). Material: memory CD4+ T cells sorted from blood. Subset noted: CD45RA-negative fraction. CDR3 DNA sequence: TGCGCCAGCAGTGAGTCCCCAGGGAAGGTAACTGAAGCTTTCTTT. Its protein product is CASSESPGKVTEAFF.